A single sample gave rise to the 14 T cell receptor beta chains below, sequenced in a study of CD8 T cells in Susac syndrome. The RNA, about 0.45 to 1 ug, was put through reverse transcription using random hexamers. TCRdb re-derived calls from the immunoSEQ multiplex PCR reads in MiXCR, one entry per CDR3 protein. The data hold tens of thousands of distinct CDR3 sequences, with roughly nine tenths observed a single time. Sequenced sample: CD8+ T cells from PBMCs. The receptors shown here come from a human donor with multiple sclerosis.

The chain combines TRBV5-6 with TRBJ1-2; D call uncertain. The V end lost 0 bases, the J end lost 2 bases, and 5 bases lay between the germline ends. Looked up from germline, CDR1 is SGHDT and CDR2 is YYEEEE. The CDR3 runs to 13 residues. The CDR3 DNA follows: TGTGCCAGCAGCTTGGAGGAGAACTATGGCTACACCTTC. It specifies CASSLEENYGYTF. The full variable domain, its missing parts supplied by reference TRBV5-6 and TRBJ1-2, is DAGVTQSPTHLIKTRGQQVTLRCSPKSGHDTVSWYQQALGQGPQFIFQYYEEEERQRGNFPDRFSGHQFPNYSSELNVNALLLGDSALYLCASSLEENYGYTFGSGTRLTVV.

In its sample, this clonotype was seen once. The V and J genes are TRBV27 and TRBJ2-7; D uncertain. From germline, CDR1 is MNHEY and CDR2 SMNVEV (reference sequence). The germline V and J ends were trimmed by 6 bases and 2 bases, with 11 bases remaining between them. The CDR3 is 13 amino acids. CDR3 sequence: CASRGIRTYEQYF. The CDR3 bases are TGTGCCAGCAGAGGTATTCGGACCTACGAGCAGTACTTC.

The DNA of the CDR3 is TGTGCCAGCAGTGCGGGACAGGGTAACATTAATCAGCCCCAGCATTTT. As protein: CASSAGQGNINQPQHF. The gene calls are TRBV6-1 and TRBJ1-5; 9 nucleotides agree with TRBD1. The CDR3 totals 16 residues. Germline CDR1 reads MNHNS; CDR2 reads SASEGT. The J segment lost 4 bases and the V segment lost 4 bases, leaving 8 bases of the junction unmatched.

J is TRBJ2-1 and V is TRBV27, with 8 bases that match TRBD1. The CDR3 has 15 amino acids. In germline, CDR1 is MNHEY, CDR2 SMNVEV (reference sequence). V lost 5 bases to trimming and J lost 4 bases; unmatched junction nucleotides: 7. Written as DNA, the CDR3 is TGTGCCAGCAGTCCTGACAGGGGTTCTTACAATGAGCAGTTCTTC. Translation: CASSPDRGSYNEQFF.

The V gene is TRBV29-1, the J gene TRBJ2-7; 7 bases match TRBD1. V was clipped by 6 bases and J by 0 bases; unmatched bases: 5. The CDR3 covers 13 residues. Germline V lookup: CDR1 SQVTM, CDR2 ANQGSEA. CDR3 in amino acids: CSVERDSSYEQYF. As DNA, the CDR3 is TGCAGCGTGGAGAGGGACAGCTCCTACGAGCAGTACTTC.

The CDR3 DNA follows: TGTGCCATAAGGGGACAGGGCGGCAATGAGCAGTTCTTC. It codes for CAIRGQGGNEQFF. V and J are TRBV19 and TRBJ2-1, with 9 bases that match TRBD1. This CDR3 is 13 amino acids long. Germline V CDR1 and CDR2: LNHDA, SQIVND (reference sequence). With V trimmed by 10 bases and J by 6 bases, 7 bases remained unmatched.

The rearrangement joins TRBV28 to TRBJ2-1, with TRBD2 matching over 10 bases. J was trimmed by 10 bases and V by 5 bases; bases with no gene match: 2. CDR1 and CDR2 from the germline V gene are MDHEN and SYDVKM. CDR3 length: 12 amino acids. The CDR3 DNA follows: TGTGCCAGCAGTCCGGGACTAGCGGAGCAGTTCTTC. This gives the protein CASSPGLAEQFF. The entire variable domain, with the rest obtained from reference TRBV28 and TRBJ2-1, is as follows: DVKVTQSSRYLVKRTGEKVFLECVQDMDHENMFWYRQDPGLGLRLIYFSYDVKMKEKGDIPEGYSVSREKKERFSLILESASTNQTSMYLCASSPGLAEQFFGPGTRLTVL.

The CDR3 nucleotides read TGTGCCAGCAGTCCCGCGGGGGATTGGGGATATATATCAGAGACCCAGTACTTC. It codes for CASSPAGDWGYISETQYF. The chain joins TRBV6-1 to TRBJ2-5; 7 nucleotides align to TRBD2. This CDR3 has 18 residues. V trimming: 5 bases; J trimming: 4 bases; junction bases outside the gene matches: 19. CDR1 is MNHNS and CDR2 is SASEGT in the germline V gene.

V is TRBV4-1 and J is TRBJ2-7, with 10 bases matching TRBD1. The CDR3 has 17 amino acids. CDR1 and CDR2 from the germline V gene are MGHRA and YSYEKL. J lost 6 bases, V lost 3 bases, and 14 bases had no gene match. The CDR3 loop is CASSHAGGPDRGSEQYF. CDR3 DNA sequence: TGCGCCAGCAGCCATGCGGGGGGTCCGGACAGGGGGAGCGAGCAGTACTTC.

The gene calls are TRBV28 and TRBJ1-1; D not certain. This CDR3 has 12 residues. Germline-derived CDR1 and CDR2 are MDHEN and SYDVKM. V lost 3 bases and J lost 11, with 13 bases in between. The CDR3 protein is CASSFSSNIAFF. The CDR3, as DNA: TGTGCCAGCAGTTTTTCGTCAAATATCGCTTTCTTT.

V and J are TRBV6-1 and TRBJ2-5; 14 bases are shared with TRBD2. CDR3 length equals 15 residues. The V gene end was trimmed by 5 bases and the J gene end by 5 bases; junction bases not matched to a gene: 4. Germline V gives CDR1 MNHNS, CDR2 SASEGT. CDR3 residues: CASSTGLAGAETQYF. DNA of the CDR3: TGTGCCAGCAGTACGGGACTAGCGGGAGCGGAGACCCAGTACTTC.

This chain connects TRBV7-9 to TRBJ1-1; TRBD1 aligns across 7 bases. V was pared by 8 bases and J by 7 bases, with 19 bases of the junction left unmatched. The CDR3 is 16 amino acids. Looked up from germline, CDR1 is SEHNR and CDR2 is FQNEAQ (reference sequence). The CDR3 sequence: CASLAGQLFSIHEAFF. DNA for the CDR3: TGTGCCAGCCTCGCGGGACAGCTCTTTTCCATTCATGAAGCTTTCTTT.

The chain uses TRBV9 and TRBJ1-1; D is ambiguous. The CDR3 loop spans 17 amino acids. V was trimmed by 1 base and J by 0 bases, leaving 16 bases between them. Germline CDR1 is SGDLS and CDR2 is YYNGEE. CDR3 region: CASSVLAPGTMNTEAFF. DNA for the CDR3: TGTGCCAGCAGCGTACTTGCCCCCGGCACAATGAACACTGAAGCTTTCTTT.

J is TRBJ2-1 and V is TRBV6-5; TRBD2 matches at 9 bases. Germline CDR1 reads MNHEY; CDR2 reads SVGAGI. The CDR3 runs 14 residues. The V and J ends lost 8 bases and 7 bases, in that order; junction bases with no gene match: 9. The CDR3 is CASSSGRSGNEQFF. Written as DNA, the CDR3 is TGTGCCAGCTCAAGCGGGAGGTCTGGGAATGAGCAGTTCTTC.